A single sample is the source of the 6 T cell receptor beta chains below, sequenced in a study of CD8 T cells in Susac syndrome (dated by TCRdb to about 2019). To prepare the library, the immunoSEQ multiplex PCR assay was applied. RNA was extracted using the RNeasy kit, and about 0.45 to 1 ug of the RNA was reverse transcribed with random hexamers. The public reads were quality trimmed at Q25 with fastp and then assembled into clones with MiXCR by TCRdb, keeping productive beta chains. A single entry per CDR3 protein holds the most common genes and DNA from its merged rows. The sample table shows some 100,000 distinct CDR3 sequences, and 95% are seen once. The biggest ten clones account for 0.3% of the sample. Material for sequencing was CD8+ T cells from PBMCs. The receptors were sampled from a human donor with Susac syndrome.

The chain is built from TRBV13 and TRBJ2-7, with D unresolved. Germline V gene sequence: CDR1 PRHDT, CDR2 FYEKMQ (reference sequence). V gave up 4 bases and J gave up 0 bases, with 7 bases separating them. CDR3 length: 13 residues. The CDR3 coding sequence is TGTGCCAGCAGCTCACCCAGCTCCTACGAGCAGTACTTC. Translated: CASSSPSSYEQYF.

In its sample, this clonotype was seen once. The chain links TRBV2 to TRBJ2-3; D ambiguous. V was trimmed by 6 bases and J by 0 bases, leaving 7 bases between them. This CDR3 region has 13 residues. In germline, CDR1 is SNHLY, CDR2 FYNNEI. In DNA, the CDR3 is TGTGCCAGCAGCCGACCCAGCACAGATACGCAGTATTTT. This encodes CASSRPSTDTQYF.

V and J are TRBV11-2 and TRBJ2-1; 15 bases are a match to TRBD2. The CDR3 runs to 15 residues. Looked up from germline, CDR1 is SGHAT and CDR2 is FQNNGV. With 4 bases clipped from V and 9 bases from J, the junction kept 4 bases outside the gene matches. The CDR3 coding sequence is TGTGCCAGCAGCTACACGGGACTAGCGGGAGGTGAGCAGTTCTTC. Encoded protein: CASSYTGLAGGEQFF.

V is TRBV6-6 and J is TRBJ1-5; D uncertain. Trimming took 5 bases from V and 6 from J, leaving 11 bases between them. The CDR3 sequence is 13 residues long. Germline-derived CDR1 and CDR2 are MNHNY and SVGAGI (reference sequence). The CDR3 region is CASSAKGGQPQHF. For the CDR3, the DNA is TGTGCCAGCAGTGCAAAAGGTGGTCAGCCCCAGCATTTT.

V is TRBV29-1 and J is TRBJ2-5, with 8 bases that match TRBD1. Per germline, CDR1 SQVTM and CDR2 ANQGSEA. The V and J ends lost 1 base and 6 bases, in that order; junction bases with no gene match: 10. There are 15 residues in the CDR3. The CDR3: CSVEARQGSGKTQYF. DNA for the CDR3: TGCAGCGTTGAAGCCAGACAGGGGTCGGGTAAGACCCAGTACTTC.

The chain links TRBV9 to TRBJ2-7; no firm D call. Trimming left V 5 bases short and J 4 bases short, with 7 bases between. Germline CDR1 and CDR2: SGDLS and YYNGEE. This CDR3 comprises 11 residues. The CDR3 region is CASRGDYEQYF. CDR3 DNA: TGTGCCAGCAGGGGTGATTACGAGCAGTACTTC. Full variable domain (rest looked up from reference TRBV9 and TRBJ2-7): DSGVTQTPKHLITATGQRVTLRCSPRSGDLSVYWYQQSLDQGLQFLIQYYNGEERAKGNILERFSAQQFPDLHSELNLSSLELGDSALYFCASRGDYEQYFGPGTRLTVT.